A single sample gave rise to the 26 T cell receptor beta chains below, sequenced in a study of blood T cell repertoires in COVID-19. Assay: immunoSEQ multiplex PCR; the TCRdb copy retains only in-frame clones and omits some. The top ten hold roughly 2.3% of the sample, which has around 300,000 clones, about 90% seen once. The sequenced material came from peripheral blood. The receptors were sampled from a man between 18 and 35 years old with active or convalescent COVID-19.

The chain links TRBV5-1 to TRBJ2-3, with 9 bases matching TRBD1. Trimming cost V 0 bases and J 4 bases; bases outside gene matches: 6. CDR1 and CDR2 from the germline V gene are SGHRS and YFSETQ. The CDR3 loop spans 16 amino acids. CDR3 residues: CASSLGQGVLADTQYF. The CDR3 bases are TGCGCCAGCAGCTTGGGACAGGGGGTGTTGGCAGATACGCAGTATTTT.

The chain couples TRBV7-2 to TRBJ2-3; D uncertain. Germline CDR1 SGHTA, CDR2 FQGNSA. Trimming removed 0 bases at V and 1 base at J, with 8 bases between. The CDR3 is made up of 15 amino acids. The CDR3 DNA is TGTGCCAGCAGCTTAGCTTCCCGAGGCACAGATACGCAGTATTTT. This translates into CASSLASRGTDTQYF.

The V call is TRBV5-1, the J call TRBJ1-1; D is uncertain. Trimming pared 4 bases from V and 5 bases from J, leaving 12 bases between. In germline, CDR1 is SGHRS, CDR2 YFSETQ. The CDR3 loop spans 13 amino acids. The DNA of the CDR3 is TGCGCCAGCAGCCTGGATCCGGGGACTGAAGCTTTCTTT. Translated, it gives CASSLDPGTEAFF.

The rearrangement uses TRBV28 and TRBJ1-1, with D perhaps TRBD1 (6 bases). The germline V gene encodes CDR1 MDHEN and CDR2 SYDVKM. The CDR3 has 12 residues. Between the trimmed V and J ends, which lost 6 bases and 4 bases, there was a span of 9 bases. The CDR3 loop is CASRTGATEAFF. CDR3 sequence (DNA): TGTGCCAGCAGGACAGGTGCCACTGAAGCTTTCTTT.

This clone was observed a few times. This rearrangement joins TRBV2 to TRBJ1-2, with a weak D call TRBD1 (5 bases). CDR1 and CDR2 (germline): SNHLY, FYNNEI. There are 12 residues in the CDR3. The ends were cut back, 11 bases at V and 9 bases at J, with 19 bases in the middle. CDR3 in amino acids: CALPEGTSSYTF. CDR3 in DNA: TGTGCCCTCCCAGAGGGGACTAGTAGCTACACCTTC.

CDR3: CASSPHRVEGQFF. The CDR3, as DNA: TGTGCCAGCAGTCCTCACAGGGTCGAGGGGCAGTTCTTC. The chain combines TRBV27 with TRBJ2-1; TRBD1 is a possible D gene (6 bases). The germline gives CDR1 MNHEY, CDR2 SMNVEV (reference sequence). This CDR3 is 13 amino acids long. V was shortened by 5 bases and J by 12 bases, with 17 bases between the two germline ends.

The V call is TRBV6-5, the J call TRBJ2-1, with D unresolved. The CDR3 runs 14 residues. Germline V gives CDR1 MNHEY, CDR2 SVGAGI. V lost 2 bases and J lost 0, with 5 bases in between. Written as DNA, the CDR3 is TGTGCCAGCAGTTACAGTAGCTCCTACAATGAGCAGTTCTTC. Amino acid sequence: CASSYSSSYNEQFF.

Here the CDR3 reads CASSFLSTGNTEAFF. CDR3 nucleotide sequence: TGTGCCAGCAGCTTCCTTTCGACGGGGAACACTGAAGCTTTCTTT. The V gene is TRBV13, the J gene TRBJ1-1; D unclear. Germline values: CDR1 PRHDT, CDR2 FYEKMQ (reference sequence). CDR3 size: 15 residues. The V gene lost 3 bases and the J gene lost 1 base, with 12 bases spanning the gap.

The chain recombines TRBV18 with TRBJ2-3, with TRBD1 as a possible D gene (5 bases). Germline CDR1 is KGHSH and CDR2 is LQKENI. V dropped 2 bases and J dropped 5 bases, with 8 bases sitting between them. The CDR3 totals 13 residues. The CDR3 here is CASSPGQGDTQYF. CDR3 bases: TGTGCCAGCTCACCAGGGCAGGGAGATACGCAGTATTTT.

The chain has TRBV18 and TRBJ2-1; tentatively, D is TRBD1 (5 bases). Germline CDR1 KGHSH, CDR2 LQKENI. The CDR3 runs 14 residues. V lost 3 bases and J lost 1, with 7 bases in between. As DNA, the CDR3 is TGTGCCAGCTCACCGCAGGGTTCCTACAATGAGCAGTTCTTC. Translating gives CASSPQGSYNEQFF.

The CDR3 nucleotides read TGTGCCAGCAGTTCCCTGCGAGTCTTTGGCTACACCTTC. Translating it yields CASSSLRVFGYTF. The genes are TRBV27 and TRBJ1-2; no clear D. This CDR3 contains 13 residues. CDR1 and CDR2 from the germline V gene are MNHEY and SMNVEV (reference sequence). The V and J ends lost 4 bases and 7 bases respectively, with 13 bases between them.

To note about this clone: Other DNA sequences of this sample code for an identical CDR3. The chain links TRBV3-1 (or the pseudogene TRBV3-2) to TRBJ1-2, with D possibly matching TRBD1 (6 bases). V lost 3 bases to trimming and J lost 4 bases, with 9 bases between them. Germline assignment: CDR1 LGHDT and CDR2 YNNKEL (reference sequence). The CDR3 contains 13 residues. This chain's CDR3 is CASSQRGGYGYTF. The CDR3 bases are TGTGCCAGCAGCCAGAGGGGGGGCTATGGCTACACCTTC.

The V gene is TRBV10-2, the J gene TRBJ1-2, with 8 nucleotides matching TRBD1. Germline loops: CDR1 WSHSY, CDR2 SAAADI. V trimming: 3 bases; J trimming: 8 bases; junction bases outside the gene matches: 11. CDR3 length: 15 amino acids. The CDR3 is CASSDPGQGVLGYTF. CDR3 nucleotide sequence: TGCGCCAGCAGTGACCCTGGACAGGGTGTTTTGGGCTACACCTTC.

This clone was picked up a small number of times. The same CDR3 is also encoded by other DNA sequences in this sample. The DNA of the CDR3 is TGTGCCAGCTCACTTGGACAGGGGAACACTGAAGCTTTCTTT. Translation: CASSLGQGNTEAFF. The V gene is TRBV18, the J gene TRBJ1-1; TRBD1 aligns across 8 bases. V lost 4 bases, J lost 1 base, and 2 bases stayed unmatched. CDR3 length equals 14 residues. Germline values: CDR1 KGHSH, CDR2 LQKENI.

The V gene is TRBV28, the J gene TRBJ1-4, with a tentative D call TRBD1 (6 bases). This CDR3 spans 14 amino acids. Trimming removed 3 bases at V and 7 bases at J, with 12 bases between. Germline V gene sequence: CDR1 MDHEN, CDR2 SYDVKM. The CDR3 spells CASSLFRGSEKLFF. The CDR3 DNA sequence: TGTGCCAGCAGTTTGTTTAGGGGGAGTGAAAAACTGTTTTTT.

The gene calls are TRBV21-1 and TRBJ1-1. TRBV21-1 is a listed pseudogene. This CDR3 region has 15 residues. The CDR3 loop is CASSREGPTNTEAFF. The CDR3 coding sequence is TGTGCCAGCAGCAGGGAGGGACCCACGAACACTGAAGCTTTCTTT.

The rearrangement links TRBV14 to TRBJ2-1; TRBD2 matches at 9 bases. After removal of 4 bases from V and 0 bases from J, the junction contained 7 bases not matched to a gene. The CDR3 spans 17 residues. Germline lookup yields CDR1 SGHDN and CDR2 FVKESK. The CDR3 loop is CASSLGLAFSSYNEQFF. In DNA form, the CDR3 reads TGTGCCAGCAGCCTAGGACTAGCGTTCAGCTCCTACAATGAGCAGTTCTTC.

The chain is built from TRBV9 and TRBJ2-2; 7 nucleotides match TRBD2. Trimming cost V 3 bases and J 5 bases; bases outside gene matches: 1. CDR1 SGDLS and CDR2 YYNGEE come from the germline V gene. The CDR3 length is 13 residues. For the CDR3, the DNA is TGTGCCAGCAGCGCCGGGGGGACCGGGGAGCTGTTTTTT. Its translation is CASSAGGTGELFF.

The DNA of the CDR3 is TGTGCCAGCAGCTTAAAGGGACTAGCGGTGGGGGGCGAGCAGTACTTC. Translation gives CASSLKGLAVGGEQYF. The rearrangement links TRBV7-2 to TRBJ2-7, with TRBD2 identical over 11 bases. There are 16 residues in the CDR3. The junction had 9 bases not matched to a gene; V was cut back by 2 bases and J by 6 bases. Germline loops: CDR1 SGHTA, CDR2 FQGNSA.

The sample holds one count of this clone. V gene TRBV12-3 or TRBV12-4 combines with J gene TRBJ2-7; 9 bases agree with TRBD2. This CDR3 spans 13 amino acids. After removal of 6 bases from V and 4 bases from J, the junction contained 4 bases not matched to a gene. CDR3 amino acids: CASSLAGQYEQYF. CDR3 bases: TGTGCCAGCAGCCTAGCGGGACAATACGAGCAGTACTTC.

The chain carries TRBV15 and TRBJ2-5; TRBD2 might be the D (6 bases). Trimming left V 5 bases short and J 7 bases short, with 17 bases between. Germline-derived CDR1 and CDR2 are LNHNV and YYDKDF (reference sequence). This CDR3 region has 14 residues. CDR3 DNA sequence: TGTGCCACCAGCTCCGCCGGAGGGGTTGCGACCCAGTACTTC. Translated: CATSSAGGVATQYF.

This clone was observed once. The CDR3 region has the DNA TGTGCCAGCAGCAAACGGGGAGACAGGGTTCAAGAGACCCAGTACTTC. It translates to CASSKRGDRVQETQYF. The rearrangement links TRBV9 to TRBJ2-5, with 7 bases aligning to TRBD1. Germline V gene lookup returns CDR1 SGDLS and CDR2 YYNGEE. The trim removed 4 bases at V and 2 bases at J, leaving 11 bases unmatched. The CDR3 runs 16 residues.

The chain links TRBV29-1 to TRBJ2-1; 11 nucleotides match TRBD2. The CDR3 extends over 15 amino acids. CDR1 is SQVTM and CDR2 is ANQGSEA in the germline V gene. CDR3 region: CNAVILAGGYNEQFF. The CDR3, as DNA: TGCAACGCGGTTATTCTAGCGGGGGGATACAATGAGCAGTTCTTC.

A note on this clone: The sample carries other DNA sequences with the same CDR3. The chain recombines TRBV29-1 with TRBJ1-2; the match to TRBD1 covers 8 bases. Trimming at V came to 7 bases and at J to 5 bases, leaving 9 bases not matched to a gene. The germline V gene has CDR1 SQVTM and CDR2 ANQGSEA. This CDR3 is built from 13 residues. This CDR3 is CSADRGFPYGYTF. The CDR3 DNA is TGCAGCGCCGACAGGGGATTCCCTTATGGCTACACCTTC.

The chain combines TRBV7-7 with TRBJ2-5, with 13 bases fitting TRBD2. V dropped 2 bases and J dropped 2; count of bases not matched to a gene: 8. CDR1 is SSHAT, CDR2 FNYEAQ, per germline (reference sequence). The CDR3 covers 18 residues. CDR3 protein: CASSLWGTSGNEQETQYF. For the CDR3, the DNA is TGTGCCAGCAGCTTATGGGGGACTAGCGGGAACGAACAAGAGACCCAGTACTTC.

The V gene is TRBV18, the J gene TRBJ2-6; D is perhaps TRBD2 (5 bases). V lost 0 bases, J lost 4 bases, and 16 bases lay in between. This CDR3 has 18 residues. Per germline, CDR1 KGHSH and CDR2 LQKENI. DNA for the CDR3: TGTGCCAGCTCACCACCGGACGGGATACTGCTCGGGGCCAACGTCCTGACTTTC. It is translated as CASSPPDGILLGANVLTF.